Below are 27 T cell receptor beta chains sequenced from a single sample in a study of blood T cell repertoires in COVID-19. Repertoires were generated with immunoSEQ multiplex PCR, while TCRdb's copy carries only in-frame clones and drops some. The sample records about 110,000 clones, around 83% being singletons. The specimen sequenced was peripheral blood. The origin of the receptors is a woman older than 75 with active or convalescent COVID-19.

This rearrangement joins TRBV10-3 to TRBJ2-1, with 8 nucleotides matching TRBD1. The V and J ends lost 6 bases and 6 bases, in that order; junction bases with no gene match: 10. The CDR3 runs 15 residues. Looked up from germline, CDR1 is ENHRY and CDR2 is SYGVKD. In DNA, the CDR3 is TGTGCCATCAGGAGACAGGGGATCCTCCTCAATGAGCAGTTCTTC. The encoded protein is CAIRRQGILLNEQFF.

For this clone: This specimen includes other DNA sequences encoding the same CDR3. The DNA of the CDR3 is TGCGCCAGCAGCTTGGGGCAGGGTAGAGAGACCCAGTACTTC. Its protein product is CASSLGQGRETQYF. The J gene is TRBJ2-5, the V gene TRBV5-1, with TRBD1 as a possible D gene (5 bases). The germline V and J ends were trimmed by 0 bases and 4 bases, with 10 bases remaining between them. This CDR3 spans 14 amino acids. The V gene's germline CDR1 is SGHRS and CDR2 YFSETQ.

In its sample, this clone was seen once. This sequence joins TRBV27 and TRBJ2-6; possibly TRBD1 for D (5 bases). Germline V lookup: CDR1 MNHEY, CDR2 SMNVEV (reference sequence). This CDR3 region has 15 residues. Deletions cut 7 bases from V and 0 bases from J, with 10 bases between. The CDR3 region has the DNA TGTGCCAGCAAGGGGCGCTCCTCTGGGGCCAACGTCCTGACTTTC. Translation gives CASKGRSSGANVLTF.

This sequence joins TRBV3-1 (or the pseudogene TRBV3-2) and TRBJ1-1; D might be TRBD1 (5 bases). V gave up 4 bases and J gave up 5 bases, with 8 bases separating them. This CDR3 region has 12 residues. Germline CDR1 and CDR2: LGHDT and YNNKEL (reference sequence). The DNA for the CDR3 is TGTGCCAGCAGCCCTCGGGGGACTGAAGCTTTCTTT. Residues: CASSPRGTEAFF.

This clone has just one count. This chain links TRBV14 with TRBJ2-3; D unresolved. CDR1 is SGHDN, CDR2 FVKESK, per germline. CDR3 length: 12 residues. Deletions cut 1 base from V and 5 bases from J, with 4 bases between. The CDR3 here is CASSQGRDTQYF. The CDR3 DNA reads TGTGCCAGCAGCCAAGGGAGAGATACGCAGTATTTT.

Here the CDR3 DNA reads TGTGCCAGCAGCCAAGTATCTAGGTTGGGCTACACCTTC. Protein sequence: CASSQVSRLGYTF. The chain recombines TRBV3-1 (or the pseudogene TRBV3-2) with TRBJ1-2; D is unresolved. This CDR3 has 13 amino acids. The ends were cut back, 1 base at V and 8 bases at J, with 11 bases in the middle. The germline V gene has CDR1 LGHDT and CDR2 YNNKEL (reference sequence).

The rearrangement joins TRBV7-9 to TRBJ2-5, with TRBD1 as a possible D gene (6 bases). Trimming removed 4 bases from V and 4 bases from J, with 13 bases in between. Germline lookup yields CDR1 SEHNR and CDR2 FQNEAQ (reference sequence). This CDR3 is built from 14 residues. The CDR3 is CASSYQGRGETQYF. The CDR3 nucleotides read TGTGCCAGCAGCTACCAGGGGAGAGGAGAGACCCAGTACTTC.

The chain couples TRBV4-2 to TRBJ2-6, with D maybe TRBD2 (5 bases). Per the germline V gene, CDR1 is LGHNA and CDR2 is YNFKEQ. The CDR3 is 16 residues long. V was shortened by 1 base and J by 0 bases, with 7 bases between the two germline ends. The CDR3 loop is CASSQVGNSGANVLTF. CDR3 DNA sequence: TGTGCCAGCAGCCAAGTCGGGAACTCTGGGGCCAACGTCCTGACTTTC.

The V and J genes are TRBV5-1 and TRBJ2-1; D might be TRBD2 (6 bases). Germline V gene data show CDR1 as SGHRS and CDR2 as YFSETQ. V lost 6 bases and J 7 bases, leaving 14 bases between the germline ends. CDR3 length: 13 residues. The DNA of the CDR3 is TGCGCCAGCATGGTCTCGGGGACTAATGAGCAGTTCTTC. Amino acid sequence: CASMVSGTNEQFF. Complete variable domain (other parts from reference TRBV5-1 and TRBJ2-1): KAGVTQTPRYLIKTRGQQVTLSCSPISGHRSVSWYQQTPGQGLQFLFEYFSETQRNKGNFPGRFSGRQFSNSRSEMNVSTLELGDSALYLCASMVSGTNEQFFGPGTRLTVL.

The CDR3 region is CASSPNRGDTQYF. CDR3 nucleotides: TGTGCCAGCTCACCGAATCGGGGAGATACGCAGTATTTT. The chain recombines TRBV18 with TRBJ2-3, with D possibly being TRBD2 (5 bases). Trimming shortened V by 3 bases and J by 5 bases, and 9 bases separated the two germline ends. The CDR3 sequence is 13 residues long. Germline CDR1 and CDR2: KGHSH and LQKENI.

The chain recombines TRBV4-1 with TRBJ1-1, with a weak D call TRBD1 (6 bases). Germline V gene data show CDR1 as MGHRA and CDR2 as YSYEKL. CDR3 length: 14 amino acids. V lost 4 bases and J 3 bases, leaving 12 bases between the germline ends. The CDR3 here is CASSPQGVYTEAFF. DNA for the CDR3: TGCGCCAGCAGCCCACAGGGAGTTTACACTGAAGCTTTCTTT.

The chain combines TRBV6-6 with TRBJ2-2, with D maybe TRBD1 (5 bases). Trimming shortened V by 7 bases and J by 3 bases, and 12 bases separated the two germline ends. This CDR3 is 14 amino acids long. Germline values: CDR1 MNHNY, CDR2 SVGAGI (reference sequence). CDR3 sequence reads: CASTLLRDTGELFF. CDR3 coding DNA: TGTGCCAGCACTCTACTCAGGGACACCGGGGAGCTGTTTTTT.

V usage is TRBV6-1 and J usage is TRBJ2-7; TRBD2 matches 8 bases. Unmatched junction bases numbered 10, after V lost 4 bases and J lost 2 bases. The CDR3 has 16 residues. CDR1 is MNHNS and CDR2 is SASEGT in the germline V gene. The CDR3 DNA is TGTGCCAGCAGTGGTGGGACTAGGGCGGGTCCCTACGAGCAGTACTTC. Encoded protein: CASSGGTRAGPYEQYF.

V gene TRBV14 combines with J gene TRBJ2-5; possible D gene TRBD1, 5 bases. V gave up 1 base and J gave up 5 bases, with 8 bases separating them. The CDR3 consists of 13 residues. Germline V lookup: CDR1 SGHDN, CDR2 FVKESK. CDR3 amino acids: CASSQAGWETQYF. The DNA for the CDR3 is TGTGCCAGCAGCCAAGCAGGGTGGGAGACCCAGTACTTC.

The CDR3 region is CASSVDPTGRLNEQFF. The CDR3 DNA reads as TGTGCCAGCAGCGTAGATCCGACGGGTCGACTAAATGAGCAGTTCTTC. This rearrangement joins TRBV9 to TRBJ2-1; D possibly corresponds to TRBD2 (5 bases). The CDR3 length is 16 residues. Germline assignment: CDR1 SGDLS and CDR2 YYNGEE. The germline V and J ends were trimmed by 0 bases and 7 bases, with 17 bases remaining between them.

The genes are TRBV18 and TRBJ1-1; D is unresolved. CDR3 size: 12 residues. Deletions cut 2 bases from V and 8 bases from J, with 9 bases between. The germline V gene encodes CDR1 KGHSH and CDR2 LQKENI. Here the CDR3 DNA reads TGTGCCAGCTCACCATGGGCCCTCGAAGCTTTCTTT. It yields the protein CASSPWALEAFF.

The genes are TRBV28 and TRBJ1-6; a possible D gene is TRBD1 (5 bases). V shed 8 bases and J shed 9 bases, with 17 bases lying between them. This CDR3 region has 14 residues. Looked up from germline, CDR1 is MDHEN and CDR2 is SYDVKM. CDR3: CASWAGSTISPLHF. CDR3 bases: TGTGCCAGCTGGGCAGGGTCCACGATTTCACCCCTCCACTTT.

The chain carries TRBV9 and TRBJ1-1, with a weak D call TRBD1 (5 bases). V gave up 0 bases and J gave up 4 bases, with 13 bases separating them. There are 15 residues in the CDR3. Germline CDR1 SGDLS, CDR2 YYNGEE. The CDR3 loop is CASSVAHGGTTEAFF. CDR3 DNA: TGTGCCAGCAGCGTAGCTCACGGGGGGACCACTGAAGCTTTCTTT.

This chain joins TRBV30 and TRBJ1-5; D not certain. The CDR3 runs to 13 residues. From germline, CDR1 is GTSNPN and CDR2 SVGIG (reference sequence). V was shortened by 2 bases and J by 4 bases, with 9 bases between the two germline ends. The CDR3, as DNA: TGTGCCTGGAGTAGTAGGGAGAATCAGCCCCAGCATTTT. It is translated as CAWSSRENQPQHF. The full variable domain, its missing parts supplied by reference TRBV30 and TRBJ1-5, is SQTIHQWPATLVQPVGSPLSLECTVEGTSNPNLYWYRQAAGRGLQLLFYSVGIGQISSEVPQNLSASRPQDRQFILSSKKLLLSDSGFYLCAWSSRENQPQHFGDGTRLSIL.

In DNA form, the CDR3 reads TGTGCCAGCTACAGGACAGGTTTTACTGTACAGCCCCAGCATTTT. Translating it yields CASYRTGFTVQPQHF. This chain connects TRBV28 to TRBJ1-5; 7 bases align to TRBD1. The CDR3 length is 15 residues. V trimming: 8 bases; J trimming: 7 bases; junction bases outside the gene matches: 14. Germline V gene sequence: CDR1 MDHEN, CDR2 SYDVKM.

This clone appeared once. The V and J genes are TRBV10-3 and TRBJ2-7; 12 bases map to TRBD2. V lost 5 bases and J lost 6; bases outside the gene matches: 8. This CDR3 is 15 amino acids long. Per germline, CDR1 ENHRY and CDR2 SYGVKD. As DNA, the CDR3 is TGTGCCATCAGTTCTAGCGGGAGGGCCCCTGCCGAGCAGTACTTC. As protein: CAISSSGRAPAEQYF.

This clone was counted a few times. The V and J genes are TRBV28 and TRBJ2-7; possible D gene TRBD1, 6 bases. CDR3 length equals 13 residues. Trimming removed 5 bases from V and 6 bases from J, with 14 bases in between. The germline CDR1 and CDR2 sequences are MDHEN and SYDVKM. The CDR3 is CASSPRQVGEQYF. The CDR3 DNA reads TGTGCCAGCAGTCCGCGACAGGTGGGCGAGCAGTACTTC. The full variable domain, rest sourced from reference TRBV28 and TRBJ2-7, is DVKVTQSSRYLVKRTGEKVFLECVQDMDHENMFWYRQDPGLGLRLIYFSYDVKMKEKGDIPEGYSVSREKKERFSLILESASTNQTSMYLCASSPRQVGEQYFGPGTRLTVT.

This chain uses TRBV24-1 with TRBJ2-2, with 7 bases matching TRBD2. V trimming: 0 bases; J trimming: 3 bases; junction bases outside the gene matches: 3. The CDR3 has 16 amino acids. Germline lookup yields CDR1 KGHDR and CDR2 SFDVKD. The CDR3 spells CATSDLYRGDTGELFF. The DNA of the CDR3 is TGTGCCACCAGTGATTTGTATCGGGGGGACACCGGGGAGCTGTTTTTT.

This clone was seen a single time. V gene TRBV6-4 combines with J gene TRBJ1-1; D not resolved. The CDR3 has 14 amino acids. V gave up 7 bases and J gave up 0 bases, with 12 bases separating them. Germline values: CDR1 MRHNA, CDR2 SNTAGT. CDR3 in DNA: TGTGCCAGCACCTTTTGGCGGATGAACACTGAAGCTTTCTTT. Translated: CASTFWRMNTEAFF.

V is TRBV5-4 and J is TRBJ2-3; weak D call: TRBD1 (6 bases). This CDR3 spans 14 amino acids. Looked up from germline, CDR1 is SGHNT and CDR2 is YYREEE (reference sequence). V gave up 1 base and J gave up 6 bases, with 12 bases separating them. DNA for the CDR3: TGTGCCAGCAGCTTGTCTGGGGGCGCGGATACGCAGTATTTT. It codes for CASSLSGGADTQYF.

The V and J genes are TRBV7-3 and TRBJ2-3, with D possibly matching TRBD1 (7 bases). The length of the CDR3 is 15 residues. The V end was cut by 4 bases, the J end by 2 bases, with 13 bases between. Looked up from germline, CDR1 is SGHTA and CDR2 is FQGTGA. The CDR3, as DNA: TGTGCCAGCAGCTCCGACAGGGAGGCCACAGATACGCAGTATTTT. Translated: CASSSDREATDTQYF. The complete variable domain, with remaining parts taken from reference TRBV7-3 and TRBJ2-3, reads GAGVSQTPSNKVTEKGKYVELRCDPISGHTALYWYRQSLGQGPEFLIYFQGTGAADDSGLPNDRFFAVRPEGSVSTLKIQRTERGDSAVYLCASSSDREATDTQYFGPGTRLTVL.

The genes are TRBV10-3 and TRBJ2-1; 8 bases align to TRBD1. CDR1 is ENHRY and CDR2 is SYGVKD in the germline V gene. This CDR3 has 14 amino acids. Trimming at V came to 5 bases and at J to 9 bases, leaving 9 bases not matched to a gene. CDR3 coding DNA: TGTGCCATCAGTAACAGGGGGGATAAAGGTGAGCAGTTCTTC. As protein: CAISNRGDKGEQFF.